This T cell receptor beta chain derives from a study of shared clonotypes between healthy human individuals. Per germline, CDR1 MNHEY and CDR2 SVGAGI. The CDR3 is made up of 12 amino acids. V lost 8 bases, J lost 6 bases, and 6 bases stayed unmatched. It was CD45RO-negative cells, positively selected for CCR7, that made up naive CD8 cells, with terminally differentiated effector memory CD45RA+ cells excluded. The protocol was immunoSEQ multiplex PCR, while the TCRdb copy is restricted to in-frame clones and leaves out a portion. The sample holds about 2.1 million clones, about 93% seen once. The genes are TRBV6-5 and TRBJ1-1, with 7 bases that match TRBD1. This receptor was identified in a man aged 18 to 30 in good health. Some clones in this sample may be carry-over from other donors' samples. Material: naive CD8+ T cells from PBMCs. CDR3 in amino acids: CASAGGNSEAFF. CDR3 DNA sequence: TGTGCCAGCGCAGGGGGTAACTCTGAAGCTTTCTTT.